A single sample gave rise to the 23 T cell receptor beta chains below, sequenced in a study of blood T cell repertoires in COVID-19. Clones were read by immunoSEQ multiplex PCR, and TCRdb kept only the in-frame ones, dropping some. The sample has around 70,000 clones, under 95% seen once. Source material: peripheral blood. The receptor source for this set is a human donor in a cohort sampled during active COVID-19.

The V gene is TRBV19, the J gene TRBJ2-7; TRBD1 agrees at 7 bases. The CDR3 covers 18 residues. Germline-derived CDR1 and CDR2 are LNHDA and SQIVND (reference sequence). V trimming: 4 bases; J trimming: 0 bases; junction bases outside the gene matches: 15. CDR3 bases: TGTGCCAGTAGTACAACCGGGACAGCTTTCCCCTACTCCTACGAGCAGTACTTC. Translating it yields CASSTTGTAFPYSYEQYF.

The CDR3 spells CASSSLRGTNPRAAQYF. Written as DNA, the CDR3 is TGTGCCAGCAGTTCCTTACGCGGTACGAATCCAAGAGCGGCCCAGTACTTC. The genes are TRBV11-2 and TRBJ2-5, with D tentatively TRBD2 (5 bases). The V end lost 6 bases, the J end lost 9 bases, and 29 bases lay between the germline ends. CDR1 is SGHAT, CDR2 FQNNGV, per germline. The CDR3 runs to 17 residues.

The rearrangement joins TRBV18 to TRBJ1-4; TRBD1 is a possible D gene (6 bases). With 2 bases removed from V and 6 bases from J, the gap between germline ends came to 13 bases. This CDR3 has 15 residues. CDR1 and CDR2 from the germline V gene are KGHSH and LQKENI. The CDR3 loop is CASSPGGGADEKLFF. The CDR3 DNA sequence: TGTGCCAGCTCACCAGGGGGGGGCGCAGATGAAAAACTGTTTTTT.

The chain combines TRBV9 with TRBJ2-1; 7 nucleotides line up with TRBD2. The length of the CDR3 is 15 residues. Germline assignment: CDR1 SGDLS and CDR2 YYNGEE. The junction had 4 bases not matched to a gene; V was cut back by 0 bases and J by 4 bases. Written as DNA, the CDR3 is TGTGCCAGCAGCGTAGGGACTAGGGGATACAATGAGCAGTTCTTC. Protein sequence: CASSVGTRGYNEQFF.

J is TRBJ2-3 and V is TRBV19; 9 bases match TRBD2. This CDR3 comprises 16 residues. The germline CDR1 and CDR2 sequences are LNHDA and SQIVND (reference sequence). Trimming at V came to 3 bases and at J to 0 bases, leaving 4 bases not matched to a gene. The CDR3: CASSIQRGVSTDTQYF. CDR3 sequence (DNA): TGTGCCAGTAGTATCCAGCGGGGGGTCAGCACAGATACGCAGTATTTT. Combining the CDR3 with reference TRBV19 and TRBJ2-3 gives the whole variable domain DGGITQSPKYLFRKEGQNVTLSCEQNLNHDAMYWYRQDPGQGLRLIYYSQIVNDFQKGDIAEGYSVSREKKESFPLTVTSAQKNPTAFYLCASSIQRGVSTDTQYFGPGTRLTVL.

The chain combines TRBV7-2 with TRBJ2-5, with unresolved D. Trimming cost V 5 bases and J 2 bases, with 6 bases left between them. The CDR3 runs 12 residues. Germline loops: CDR1 SGHTA, CDR2 FQGNSA. The CDR3 region is CASSDWQETQYF. In DNA, the CDR3 is TGTGCCAGCAGCGACTGGCAAGAGACCCAGTACTTC.

The genes are TRBV7-6 and TRBJ2-3; TRBD2 might be the D (5 bases). The V end lost 5 bases, the J end lost 2 bases, and 11 bases lay between the germline ends. Per germline, CDR1 SGHVS and CDR2 FNYEAQ. This CDR3 comprises 14 residues. The CDR3 loop is CASSRSGVTDTQYF. CDR3 DNA sequence: TGTGCCAGCAGCAGGAGCGGAGTCACAGATACGCAGTATTTT.

This chain joins TRBV19 and TRBJ1-4, with 7 positions matching TRBD1. Trimming took 5 bases from V and 3 from J; bases not matched to a gene: 6. This CDR3 contains 15 residues. The germline gives CDR1 LNHDA, CDR2 SQIVND (reference sequence). CDR3 nucleotide sequence: TGTGCCAGTAGTGTTCAGGGACAGCCTAATGAAAAACTGTTTTTT. This translates into CASSVQGQPNEKLFF.

V is TRBV7-2 and J is TRBJ2-5; TRBD2 matches at 7 bases. The CDR3 spans 14 residues. Germline V gene lookup returns CDR1 SGHTA and CDR2 FQGNSA. Losses at the gene ends were 5 bases for V and 5 bases for J; bases not matched to a gene: 8. Written as DNA, the CDR3 is TGTGCCAGCAGCGGACTTGCGGGGGTGGAGACCCAGTACTTC. As protein: CASSGLAGVETQYF.

The V and J genes are TRBV11-2 and TRBJ1-6; 11 nucleotides align to TRBD1. CDR3 length equals 16 residues. The germline gives CDR1 SGHAT, CDR2 FQNNGV. J lost 7 bases, V lost 1 base, and 3 bases had no gene match. CDR3 DNA sequence: TGTGCCAGCAGCTTAGCCGGGACAGGGGGGAATTCACCCCTCCACTTT. Amino acid sequence: CASSLAGTGGNSPLHF.

The gene calls are TRBV7-2 and TRBJ2-1; 11 bases agree with TRBD2. This CDR3 is built from 16 residues. After removal of 5 bases from V and 5 bases from J, the junction contained 8 bases not matched to a gene. Germline lookup yields CDR1 SGHTA and CDR2 FQGNSA. In DNA, the CDR3 is TGTGCCAGCAGCCCACGACTAGCGGGGCGCGACAATGAGCAGTTCTTC. Residues: CASSPRLAGRDNEQFF.

The rearrangement uses TRBV6-4 and TRBJ1-1; D unresolved. Looked up from germline, CDR1 is MRHNA and CDR2 is SNTAGT. V gave up 3 bases and J gave up 1 base, with 6 bases separating them. The CDR3 spans 13 residues. CDR3 sequence (DNA): TGTGCCAGCAGTGAATCCCAGAACACTGAAGCTTTCTTT. As protein: CASSESQNTEAFF.

The CDR3 is CASSLDRGEQFF. CDR3 nucleotide sequence: TGTGCCAGCAGTTTGGACAGGGGGGAGCAGTTCTTC. The chain recombines TRBV6-5 with TRBJ2-1, with TRBD1 matching over 10 bases. The CDR3 spans 12 residues. Germline values: CDR1 MNHEY, CDR2 SVGAGI. Germline trimming cut 4 bases from V and 10 bases from J; bases unmatched to any gene: 1.

The genes are TRBV4-3 and TRBJ2-3; no definite D call. V was clipped by 0 bases and J by 0 bases, with 7 bases between them. The CDR3 sequence is 15 residues long. The germline CDR1 and CDR2 sequences are LGHNA and YSLEER. The CDR3 loop is CASSQDLTSTDTQYF. CDR3 in DNA: TGCGCCAGCAGCCAAGACCTAACTAGCACAGATACGCAGTATTTT.

A single count supports this clone. The J gene is TRBJ1-5, the V gene TRBV19, with 8 bases that match TRBD1. Trimming at V came to 5 bases and at J to 2 bases, leaving 2 bases not matched to a gene. Germline V lookup: CDR1 LNHDA, CDR2 SQIVND (reference sequence). The CDR3 is 14 amino acids. The CDR3 sequence: CASSLQGGNQPQHF. For the CDR3, the DNA is TGTGCCAGTAGTCTACAGGGGGGCAATCAGCCCCAGCATTTT.

J is TRBJ2-5 and V is TRBV13, with TRBD2 identical over 13 bases. This CDR3 has 16 residues. Germline V CDR1 and CDR2: PRHDT, FYEKMQ (reference sequence). Losses at the gene ends were 4 bases for V and 5 bases for J; bases not matched to a gene: 7. In nucleotides, the CDR3 is TGTGCCAGCAGCTCTACTAGCGGGGGGGCCAGGGAGACCCAGTACTTC. It is translated as CASSSTSGGARETQYF.

This chain uses TRBV5-4 with TRBJ2-5; a weak D match, TRBD2 (7 bases). The germline V gene has CDR1 SGHNT and CDR2 YYREEE (reference sequence). The V end was cut by 4 bases, the J end by 4 bases, with 17 bases between. The CDR3 is 15 residues long. In DNA form, the CDR3 reads TGTGCCAGCAGCCGCCCTGGGGGGGGCGGAGAGACCCAGTACTTC. It encodes CASSRPGGGGETQYF.

The chain links TRBV21-1 to TRBJ1-5. TRBV21-1 is a pseudogene segment. The CDR3 consists of 21 residues. CDR3 residues: CASSKALFKVRKEGSNQPQHF. CDR3 bases: TGTGCCAGCAGCAAAGCATTATTTAAGGTAAGGAAGGAGGGTAGCAATCAGCCCCAGCATTTT.

This clone was seen a single time. This may come from a read error, since a much larger clone is one base off. The gene calls are TRBV27 and TRBJ2-7; TRBD1 matches 7 bases. This CDR3 is 13 amino acids long. Germline lookup yields CDR1 MNHEY and CDR2 SMNVEV (reference sequence). Losses at the gene ends were 6 bases for V and 1 base for J; bases not matched to a gene: 3. DNA of the CDR3: TGTGCCAGCAGCTCGGGACAGTCCTACGAGCAGTACTTC. Translation: CASSSGQSYEQYF.

This chain joins TRBV19 and TRBJ2-1, with 9 bases aligning to TRBD2. Germline CDR1 is LNHDA and CDR2 is SQIVND (reference sequence). The CDR3 consists of 17 residues. J lost 4 bases, V lost 3 bases, and 10 bases had no gene match. The DNA of the CDR3 is TGTGCCAGTAGTATTAGGGCTAGCGGGGAGGTTTACAATGAGCAGTTCTTC. It specifies CASSIRASGEVYNEQFF.

The chain is built from TRBV5-4 and TRBJ2-3, with TRBD1 matching over 9 bases. V was pared by 2 bases and J by 0 bases, with 4 bases of the junction left unmatched. This CDR3 is built from 16 residues. CDR1 is SGHNT and CDR2 is YYREEE in the germline V gene (reference sequence). CDR3 residues: CASSLGGTGSTDTQYF. The CDR3 bases are TGTGCCAGCAGCTTAGGCGGGACAGGGAGCACAGATACGCAGTATTTT.

In its sample, this clone was seen once. CDR3 bases: TGTGCCAGCAGCTTAGAAGGACGGGGATCCTACGAGCAGTACTTC. Amino acid sequence: CASSLEGRGSYEQYF. The chain combines TRBV7-9 with TRBJ2-7, with D tentatively TRBD2 (5 bases). The CDR3 contains 15 residues. The ends were cut back, 1 base at V and 1 base at J, with 11 bases in the middle. Germline V gene data show CDR1 as SEHNR and CDR2 as FQNEAQ (reference sequence).

This clone was seen more than once but under ten times. The chain links TRBV19 to TRBJ2-3, with 8 bases identical to TRBD1. The CDR3 sequence is 19 residues long. The germline gives CDR1 LNHDA, CDR2 SQIVND (reference sequence). V shed 5 bases and J 2 bases; nucleotides not matched to a gene: 18. The CDR3 loop is CASSASGGAFHTITDTQYF. The CDR3, as DNA: TGTGCCAGTAGTGCATCAGGGGGCGCGTTCCATACGATCACAGATACGCAGTATTTT.